Below are 28 T cell receptor beta chains sequenced from a single sample in a study of T cell responses to AZD1222 COVID-19 vaccine. Assay: immunoSEQ multiplex PCR; the TCRdb copy retains only in-frame clones and omits some. Here the sample spans more than 65,000 clones, around four fifths being singletons. Specimen: peripheral blood, collected on day 0 of AZD1222 vaccination. The source of these receptors is an adult in good health.

The chain joins TRBV2 to TRBJ2-3; 7 nucleotides match TRBD1. The germline gives CDR1 SNHLY, CDR2 FYNNEI. The length of the CDR3 is 13 residues. The CDR3 bases are TGTGTCATAGAGGGGGCGATACGTAATACGCAGTATTTT. This translates into CVIEGAIRNTQYF.

V usage is TRBV18 and J usage is TRBJ1-1, with 8 nucleotides matching TRBD1. This CDR3 comprises 16 residues. CDR1 is KGHSH and CDR2 is LQKENI in the germline V gene. The V gene end was trimmed by 4 bases and the J gene end by 0 bases; junction bases not matched to a gene: 7. For the CDR3, the DNA is TGTGCCAGCTCACAGGGGACAGGAATCATGAACACTGAAGCTTTCTTT. Translation gives CASSQGTGIMNTEAFF.

This chain joins TRBV7-9 and TRBJ2-2; D is ambiguous. The ends were cut back, 0 bases at V and 2 bases at J, with 7 bases in the middle. The CDR3 sequence is 15 residues long. From germline, CDR1 is SEHNR and CDR2 FQNEAQ (reference sequence). CDR3 nucleotides: TGTGCCAGCAGCTTAGCGGTCAGTAACACCGGGGAGCTGTTTTTT. Protein sequence: CASSLAVSNTGELFF.

V is TRBV27 and J is TRBJ1-3; possible D gene TRBD1, 6 bases. The V gene lost 5 bases and the J gene lost 0 bases, with 17 bases spanning the gap. This CDR3 region has 17 residues. CDR1 and CDR2 (germline): MNHEY, SMNVEV (reference sequence). CDR3 sequence reads: CASSPLRGGDSGNTIYF. Written as DNA, the CDR3 is TGTGCCAGCAGTCCCCTCCGGGGGGGCGACTCTGGAAACACCATATATTTT.

This chain connects TRBV11-2 to TRBJ2-3; D possibly uses TRBD1 or TRBD2 (5 bases each). Germline V gene sequence: CDR1 SGHAT, CDR2 FQNNGV. Trimming left V 7 bases short and J 8 bases short, with 13 bases between. This CDR3 has 12 amino acids. The CDR3 nucleotides are TGTGCCAGCACCCACTATGGGGGTACGCAGTATTTT. Its translation is CASTHYGGTQYF.

The chain recombines TRBV7-2 with TRBJ2-3; 14 positions match TRBD2. Trimming cost V 4 bases and J 0 bases; bases outside gene matches: 6. The CDR3 spans 18 residues. CDR1 SGHTA and CDR2 FQGNSA come from the germline V gene. The CDR3 DNA sequence: TGTGCCAGCAGCTCTGGACTAGCGGGAGGTACTAGCACAGATACGCAGTATTTT. This encodes CASSSGLAGGTSTDTQYF.

In DNA form, the CDR3 reads TGTGCCAGCAGCTACAACCATGAGGGGACAGGGGCTACCGAGCAGTACTTC. Protein product: CASSYNHEGTGATEQYF. The chain carries TRBV7-9 and TRBJ2-7, with TRBD1 identical over 10 bases. The CDR3 has 17 amino acids. Per germline, CDR1 SEHNR and CDR2 FQNEAQ (reference sequence). J lost 6 bases, V lost 4 bases, and 15 bases had no gene match.

The chain couples TRBV12-3 or TRBV12-4 to TRBJ1-6; D gene ambiguous. The CDR3 length is 12 residues. Trimming pared 0 bases from V and 17 bases from J, leaving 11 bases between. The chain's CDR3 is CASSLAEGGIHF. The DNA for the CDR3 is TGTGCCAGCAGTTTAGCGGAAGGAGGGATCCACTTT.

This clone was seen ten or more times. The chain couples TRBV11-2 to TRBJ1-3; 8 bases fit TRBD1. The CDR3 is 14 residues long. The V and J ends lost 5 bases and 2 bases, in that order; junction bases with no gene match: 2. Germline lookup yields CDR1 SGHAT and CDR2 FQNNGV. This CDR3 is CASSPDRAGNTIYF. In DNA form, the CDR3 reads TGTGCCAGCAGCCCGGACAGGGCTGGAAACACCATATATTTT.

The CDR3 loop is CASSPGTSGYEQYF. The CDR3 coding sequence is TGCGCCAGCAGCCCAGGGACTAGCGGTTACGAGCAGTACTTC. The gene calls are TRBV5-1 and TRBJ2-7, with 11 bases fitting TRBD2. This CDR3 comprises 14 residues. V dropped 4 bases and J dropped 4; count of bases not matched to a gene: 4. Germline V CDR1 and CDR2: SGHRS, YFSETQ.

V is TRBV7-9 and J is TRBJ2-1; TRBD1 matches 8 bases. V lost 4 bases to trimming and J lost 4 bases; unmatched junction nucleotides: 6. There are 15 residues in the CDR3. From germline, CDR1 is SEHNR and CDR2 FQNEAQ (reference sequence). CDR3 DNA sequence: TGTGCCAGCAGCTCGGGACAGGCAGGATACAATGAGCAGTTCTTC. As protein: CASSSGQAGYNEQFF.

The rearrangement links TRBV18 to TRBJ2-2, with TRBD1 matching over 8 bases. Germline CDR1 and CDR2: KGHSH and LQKENI. V was pared by 2 bases and J by 5 bases, with 4 bases of the junction left unmatched. This CDR3 comprises 15 residues. For the CDR3, the DNA is TGTGCCAGCTCACCATTCCGGGACAGGACCGGGGAGCTGTTTTTT. Amino acids: CASSPFRDRTGELFF.

CDR3 nucleotide sequence: TGTGCCAGCAGCTTAGTTTTGGGCGGCTACGAGCAGTACTTC. Protein product: CASSLVLGGYEQYF. The V call is TRBV7-2, the J call TRBJ2-7, with unresolved D. Trimming pared 1 base from V and 3 bases from J, leaving 10 bases between. The length of the CDR3 is 14 residues. Germline V lookup: CDR1 SGHTA, CDR2 FQGNSA.

This chain joins TRBV18 and TRBJ2-1; the match to TRBD2 covers 14 bases. The CDR3 runs 15 residues. Germline CDR1 and CDR2: KGHSH and LQKENI. Trimming took 5 bases from V and 7 from J; bases not matched to a gene: 4. CDR3 bases: TGTGCCAGCTCAACCGGGACTAGCGGGAGTAATGAGCAGTTCTTC. As protein: CASSTGTSGSNEQFF. The full variable domain, completed using reference TRBV18 and TRBJ2-1, is NAGVMQNPRHLVRRRGQEARLRCSPMKGHSHVYWYRQLPEEGLKFMVYLQKENIIDESGMPKERFSAEFPKEGPSILRIQQVVRGDSAAYFCASSTGTSGSNEQFFGPGTRLTVL.

This chain links TRBV7-2 with TRBJ2-3, with TRBD2 identical over 8 bases. CDR1 is SGHTA, CDR2 FQGNSA, per germline. Losses at the gene ends were 0 bases for V and 3 bases for J; bases not matched to a gene: 5. The CDR3 covers 16 residues. The DNA of the CDR3 is TGTGCCAGCAGCTTAGCGCTAAGCGGGAGTACAGATACGCAGTATTTT. Amino acids: CASSLALSGSTDTQYF.

This chain connects TRBV3-1 (or the pseudogene TRBV3-2) to TRBJ2-3; D call uncertain. This CDR3 has 15 residues. CDR1 and CDR2 (germline): LGHDT, YNNKEL (reference sequence). Trimming removed 1 base from V and 2 bases from J, with 10 bases in between. CDR3 coding DNA: TGTGCCAGCAGCCAAGCTCAACACGACACAGATACGCAGTATTTT. Translated, it gives CASSQAQHDTDTQYF.

V gene TRBV5-4 combines with J gene TRBJ2-5; D perhaps matches TRBD2 (5 bases). V was cut by 0 bases and J by 0 bases, with 6 bases left in between. Germline CDR1 SGHNT, CDR2 YYREEE (reference sequence). The CDR3 sequence is 14 residues long. Here the CDR3 reads CASSLGGDQETQYF. CDR3 in DNA: TGTGCCAGCAGCTTGGGGGGAGACCAAGAGACCCAGTACTTC.

The chain carries TRBV7-2 and TRBJ2-4; no clear D. V was trimmed by 2 bases and J by 0 bases, leaving 11 bases between them. This CDR3 region has 16 residues. Germline loops: CDR1 SGHTA, CDR2 FQGNSA. CDR3 residues: CASSLNNAGAKNIQYF. Here the CDR3 DNA reads TGTGCCAGCAGCTTAAATAACGCCGGAGCCAAAAACATTCAGTACTTC.

The CDR3 sequence is CASSFGQRYGYTF. The CDR3 DNA sequence: TGTGCCAGCAGTTTTGGGCAGCGCTATGGCTACACCTTC. The V gene is TRBV12-3 or TRBV12-4, the J gene TRBJ1-2; no clear D. V lost 3 bases and J lost 4, with 9 bases in between. The CDR3 consists of 13 residues.

This clone was seen a single time. The CDR3 here is CASSIRRESLTQYF. CDR3 coding DNA: TGTGCCAGTAGTATACGTCGGGAGTCCCTTACGCAGTATTTT. The V call is TRBV19, the J call TRBJ2-3; possible D gene TRBD2, 6 bases. This CDR3 has 14 amino acids. V was shortened by 2 bases and J by 8 bases, with 14 bases between the two germline ends. Germline CDR1 LNHDA, CDR2 SQIVND (reference sequence).

The CDR3 is CASSPSSGGTVVPLHF. The CDR3 DNA sequence: TGTGCCAGCTCACCTTCAAGCGGGGGAACGGTAGTACCCCTCCACTTT. The genes are TRBV18 and TRBJ1-6, with D possibly TRBD1 on 5 matching bases. V lost 3 bases to trimming and J lost 12 bases, with 21 bases between them. This CDR3 contains 16 residues. Germline CDR1 reads KGHSH; CDR2 reads LQKENI.

The chain carries TRBV7-2 and TRBJ1-3; 7 bases match TRBD1. Losses at the gene ends were 4 bases for V and 0 bases for J; bases not matched to a gene: 3. The germline V gene has CDR1 SGHTA and CDR2 FQGNSA. The CDR3 consists of 15 residues. For the CDR3, the DNA is TGTGCCAGCAGCTCAGGGGGAAACTCTGGAAACACCATATATTTT. Translation: CASSSGGNSGNTIYF.

Only one count was recorded for this clone. This chain connects TRBV6-2 or TRBV6-3 to TRBJ2-5; 9 nucleotides match TRBD2. Per germline, CDR1 MNHEY and CDR2 SVGEGT. CDR3 length: 16 amino acids. V was clipped by 6 bases and J by 5 bases; unmatched bases: 13. This chain's CDR3 is CASSPAGLAGIETQYF. The CDR3 DNA reads TGTGCCAGCAGCCCAGCGGGGCTAGCGGGAATTGAGACCCAGTACTTC.

The genes are TRBV24-1 and TRBJ2-5, with D possibly matching TRBD2 (7 bases). V shed 9 bases and J shed 5 bases, with 15 bases lying between them. Per germline, CDR1 KGHDR and CDR2 SFDVKD. The CDR3 contains 13 residues. In DNA form, the CDR3 reads TGTGCCACCCGAGGGGGGGCCGGTGAGACCCAGTACTTC. Protein product: CATRGGAGETQYF.

The chain has TRBV15 and TRBJ2-1; no definite D call. The CDR3 sequence is 14 residues long. Trimming pared 2 bases from V and 4 bases from J, leaving 9 bases between. Germline V gene sequence: CDR1 LNHNV, CDR2 YYDKDF (reference sequence). The CDR3 is CATSRLDRYNEQFF. The CDR3 nucleotides read TGTGCCACCAGCAGACTCGATCGTTACAATGAGCAGTTCTTC.

V is TRBV3-1 (or the pseudogene TRBV3-2) and J is TRBJ2-1; D possibly corresponds to TRBD2 (6 bases). The V gene's germline CDR1 is LGHDT and CDR2 YNNKEL (reference sequence). This CDR3 contains 15 residues. V dropped 5 bases and J dropped 7 bases, with 18 bases sitting between them. The CDR3 nucleotides read TGTGCCAGCAGCGGTCAGCGGGCCCTACCAAATGAGCAGTTCTTC. Translation: CASSGQRALPNEQFF.

This rearrangement joins TRBV30 to TRBJ2-2; D gene unclear. Trimming left V 0 bases short and J 6 bases short, with 8 bases between. The CDR3 length is 13 residues. Germline CDR1 and CDR2: GTSNPN and SVGIG (reference sequence). CDR3 coding DNA: TGTGCCTGGAGTGTAATAGATGCCGGGGAGCTGTTTTTT. Its protein product is CAWSVIDAGELFF.

The chain couples TRBV18 to TRBJ1-5; D not resolved. The germline CDR1 and CDR2 sequences are KGHSH and LQKENI. With 3 bases removed from V and 5 bases from J, the gap between germline ends came to 23 bases. The CDR3 totals 18 residues. As DNA, the CDR3 is TGTGCCAGCTCACCCACAACACGACCGGGAAACAGCGATCAGCCCCAGCATTTT. It codes for CASSPTTRPGNSDQPQHF.